These T cell receptor beta chains were read from a single sample in a study of T-cell reconstitution after alpha-beta-depleted transplantation in children. Via MiXCR, TCRdb re-called the PCR reads, giving one row per CDR3 protein. The table shows roughly 300,000 distinct CDR3 sequences, with 10% occurring only once. The specimen comprised PBMCs from the stem cell graft donor, sampled from the stem cell graft. All receptors derive from a human donor who donated a stem cell graft to a child with acute lymphoblastic leukemia. Both conserved end residues are part of each CDR3. The D gene is left open where the match is weak. Expanded clones are given a class, and other clones once, few, many or no size at all.

v_call: TRBV4-3; d_call: TRBD2; clone_size: .; j_call: TRBJ2-1; cdr3_nt: TGCGCCAGCAGCCAGGCTAGCGGGAGCGGGGGGTACAATGAGCAGTTCTTC; cdr3_aa: CASSQASGSGGYNEQFF
v_call: TRBV5-5; d_call: TRBD1; clone_size: few; j_call: TRBJ1-1; cdr3_nt: TGTGCCAGCAGCTCCCTCAGGGGGCGGGAGGGCACTGAAGCTTTCTTT; cdr3_aa: CASSSLRGREGTEAFF
v_call: TRBV25-1; d_call: TRBD1; clone_size: .; j_call: TRBJ1-6; cdr3_nt: TGTGCCAGCAGTGAATCCCCCGGGACAGAAGGTTACTATAATTCACCCCTCCACTTT; cdr3_aa: CASSESPGTEGYYNSPLHF
v_call: TRBV5-6; d_call: .; clone_size: .; j_call: TRBJ1-5; cdr3_nt: TGTGCCAGCAGCTTGGGTCAATCGGGTCAGCCCCAGCATTTT; cdr3_aa: CASSLGQSGQPQHF
v_call: TRBV11-1; d_call: .; clone_size: .; j_call: TRBJ1-2; cdr3_nt: TGTGCCAGCAGCTCATTAGGGGGACATCAGGGGACTAACTATGGCTACACCTTC; cdr3_aa: CASSSLGGHQGTNYGYTF
v_call: TRBV12-3/TRBV12-4; d_call: TRBD1; clone_size: .; j_call: TRBJ1-2; cdr3_nt: TGTGCCAGCAGTTCAGGGGGGGACAGTGGGGTCTATGGCTACACCTTC; cdr3_aa: CASSSGGDSGVYGYTF
v_call: TRBV4-1; d_call: TRBD1; clone_size: few; j_call: TRBJ2-7; cdr3_nt: TGCGCCAGCAGCCAAGGGACAGGGAGCGGCGACGAGCAGTACTTC; cdr3_aa: CASSQGTGSGDEQYF
v_call: TRBV29-1; d_call: TRBD2; clone_size: .; j_call: TRBJ2-5; cdr3_nt: TGCGGCGTTCTTCCGGGACTAGCATCTGAGACCCAGTACTTC; cdr3_aa: CGVLPGLASETQYF
v_call: TRBV7-8; d_call: .; clone_size: few; j_call: TRBJ2-3; cdr3_nt: TGTGCCAGCAGCTTCCGGACTCCGATTTGGCAGTATTTT; cdr3_aa: CASSFRTPIWQYF
v_call: TRBV27; d_call: .; clone_size: many; j_call: TRBJ2-7; cdr3_nt: TGTGCCAGCAGTGCGATTTCGACGTACAACGAGCAGTACTTC; cdr3_aa: CASSAISTYNEQYF
v_call: TRBV20-1; d_call: .; clone_size: few; j_call: TRBJ2-3; cdr3_nt: TGCAGTGCTGCGTCCCGCACAGATACGCAGTATTTT; cdr3_aa: CSAASRTDTQYF
v_call: TRBV20-1; d_call: .; clone_size: .; j_call: TRBJ2-1; cdr3_nt: TGCAGTGCCAGGGACTTCCTTTCCTACAATGAGCAGTTCTTC; cdr3_aa: CSARDFLSYNEQFF
v_call: TRBV12-3/TRBV12-4; d_call: .; clone_size: few; j_call: TRBJ2-3; cdr3_nt: TGTGCCAGCAGCTCCACGGGACTGAGGAGCACAGATACGCAGTATTTT; cdr3_aa: CASSSTGLRSTDTQYF
v_call: TRBV20-1; d_call: .; clone_size: .; j_call: TRBJ1-2; cdr3_nt: TGCAGTGCTAGAGATGGGACTGGGATGAGCTACACCTTC; cdr3_aa: CSARDGTGMSYTF
v_call: TRBV9; d_call: .; clone_size: few; j_call: TRBJ2-2; cdr3_nt: TGTGCCAGCAGCGTTGAGGCCGACAGCTGGACCGGGGAGCTGTTTTTT; cdr3_aa: CASSVEADSWTGELFF
v_call: TRBV27; d_call: TRBD2; clone_size: few; j_call: TRBJ2-3; cdr3_nt: TGTGCCAGCAGTTTACGGGGGGGCACAGATACGCAGTATTTT; cdr3_aa: CASSLRGGTDTQYF
v_call: TRBV7-9; d_call: TRBD1; clone_size: .; j_call: TRBJ2-7; cdr3_nt: TGTGCCAGCAGCAACCCGGGACAGGGCGACGAGCAGTACTTC; cdr3_aa: CASSNPGQGDEQYF
v_call: TRBV3-1; d_call: .; clone_size: few; j_call: TRBJ2-4; cdr3_nt: TGTGCCAGCACCACAAGGGGGGGGACCAAAAACATTCAGTACTTC; cdr3_aa: CASTTRGGTKNIQYF